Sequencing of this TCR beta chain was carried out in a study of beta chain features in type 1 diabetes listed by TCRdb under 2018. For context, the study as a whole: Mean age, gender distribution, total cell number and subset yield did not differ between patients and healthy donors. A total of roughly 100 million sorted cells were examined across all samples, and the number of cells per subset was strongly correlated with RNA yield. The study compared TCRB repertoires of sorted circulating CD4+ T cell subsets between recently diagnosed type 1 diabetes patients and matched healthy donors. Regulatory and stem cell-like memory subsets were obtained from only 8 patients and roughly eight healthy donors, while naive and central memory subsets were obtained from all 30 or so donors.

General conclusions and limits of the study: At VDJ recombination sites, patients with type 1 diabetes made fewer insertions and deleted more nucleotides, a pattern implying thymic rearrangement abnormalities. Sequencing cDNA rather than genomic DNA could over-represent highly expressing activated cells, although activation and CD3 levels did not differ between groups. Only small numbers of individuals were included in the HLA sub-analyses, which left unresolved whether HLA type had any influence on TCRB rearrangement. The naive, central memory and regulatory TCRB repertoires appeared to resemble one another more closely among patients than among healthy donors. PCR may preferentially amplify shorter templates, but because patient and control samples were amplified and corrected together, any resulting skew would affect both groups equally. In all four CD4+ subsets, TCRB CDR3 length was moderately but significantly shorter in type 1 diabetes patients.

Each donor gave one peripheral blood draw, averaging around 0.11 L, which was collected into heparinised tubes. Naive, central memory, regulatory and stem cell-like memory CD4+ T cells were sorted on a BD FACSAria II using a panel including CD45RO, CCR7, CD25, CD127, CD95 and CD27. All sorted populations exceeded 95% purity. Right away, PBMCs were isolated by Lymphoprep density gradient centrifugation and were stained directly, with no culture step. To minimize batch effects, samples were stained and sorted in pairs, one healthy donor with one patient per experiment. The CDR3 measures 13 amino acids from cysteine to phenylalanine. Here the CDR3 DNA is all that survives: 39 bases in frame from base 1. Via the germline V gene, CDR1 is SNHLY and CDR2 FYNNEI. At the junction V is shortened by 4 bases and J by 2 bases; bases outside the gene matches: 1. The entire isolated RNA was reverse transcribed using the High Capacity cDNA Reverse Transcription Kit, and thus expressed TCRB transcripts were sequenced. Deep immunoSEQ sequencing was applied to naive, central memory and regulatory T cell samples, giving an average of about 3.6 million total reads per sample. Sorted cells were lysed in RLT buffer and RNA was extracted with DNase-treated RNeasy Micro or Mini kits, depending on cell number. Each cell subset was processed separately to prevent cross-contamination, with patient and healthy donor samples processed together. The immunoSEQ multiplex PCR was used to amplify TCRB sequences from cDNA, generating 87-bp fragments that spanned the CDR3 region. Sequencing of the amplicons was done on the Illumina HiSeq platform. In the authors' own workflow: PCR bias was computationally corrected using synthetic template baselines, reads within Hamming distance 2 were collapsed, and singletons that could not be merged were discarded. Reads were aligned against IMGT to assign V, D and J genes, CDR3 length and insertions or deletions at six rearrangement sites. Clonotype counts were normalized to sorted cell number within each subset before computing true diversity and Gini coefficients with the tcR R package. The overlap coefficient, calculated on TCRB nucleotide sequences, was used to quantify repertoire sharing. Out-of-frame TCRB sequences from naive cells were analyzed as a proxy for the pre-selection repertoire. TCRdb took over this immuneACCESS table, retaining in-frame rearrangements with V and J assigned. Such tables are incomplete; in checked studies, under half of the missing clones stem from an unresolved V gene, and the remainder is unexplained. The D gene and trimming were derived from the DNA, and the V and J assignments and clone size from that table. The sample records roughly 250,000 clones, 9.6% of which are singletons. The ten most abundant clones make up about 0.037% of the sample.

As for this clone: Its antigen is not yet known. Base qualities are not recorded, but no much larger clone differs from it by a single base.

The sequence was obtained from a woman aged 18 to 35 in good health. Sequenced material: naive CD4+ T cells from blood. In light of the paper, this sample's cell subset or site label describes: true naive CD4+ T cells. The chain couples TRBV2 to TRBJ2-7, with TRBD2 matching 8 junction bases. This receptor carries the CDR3 CASSAGLAYEQYF. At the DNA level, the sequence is TGTGCCAGCAGTGCGGGACTAGCCTACGAGCAGTACTTC. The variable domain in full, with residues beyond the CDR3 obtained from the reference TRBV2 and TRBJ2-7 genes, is EPEVTQTPSHQVTQMGQEVILRCVPISNHLYFYWYRQILGQKVEFLVSFYNNEISEKSEIFDDQFSVERPDGSNFTLKIRSTKLEDSAMYFCASSAGLAYEQYFGPGTRLTVT.